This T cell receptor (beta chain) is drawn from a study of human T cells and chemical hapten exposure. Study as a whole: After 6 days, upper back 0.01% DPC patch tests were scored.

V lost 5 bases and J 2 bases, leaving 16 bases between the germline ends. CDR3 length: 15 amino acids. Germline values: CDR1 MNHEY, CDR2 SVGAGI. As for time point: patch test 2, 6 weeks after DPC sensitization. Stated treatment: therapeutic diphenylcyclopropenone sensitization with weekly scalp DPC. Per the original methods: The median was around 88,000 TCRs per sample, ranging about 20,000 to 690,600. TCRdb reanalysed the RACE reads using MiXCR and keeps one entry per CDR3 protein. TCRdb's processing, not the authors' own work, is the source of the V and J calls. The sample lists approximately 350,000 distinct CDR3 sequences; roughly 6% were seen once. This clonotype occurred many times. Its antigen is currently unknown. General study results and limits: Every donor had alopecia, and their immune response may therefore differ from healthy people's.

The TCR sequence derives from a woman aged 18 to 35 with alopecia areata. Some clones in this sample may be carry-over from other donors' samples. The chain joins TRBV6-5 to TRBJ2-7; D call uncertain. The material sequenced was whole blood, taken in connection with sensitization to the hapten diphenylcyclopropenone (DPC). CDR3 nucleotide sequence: TGTGCCAGCAGTCCAAGCCCGGACGTAGCCTACGAGCAGTACTTC. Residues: CASSPSPDVAYEQYF.